These T cell receptor beta chains were read from a single sample in a study of cytomegalovirus exposure and HLA in healthy donors. Profiled with immunoSEQ multiplex PCR; TCRdb holds only in-frame clones, not every one. The sample records around 200,000 clones, 85% being singletons. The sequencing input was PBMCs. The receptors shown here come from a woman aged 45-65 years in good health and CMV-seronegative. Each CDR3 is given with its conserved first and last residue. A D gene is named only where the DNA matches it firmly. The size field is filled for only some rows; it gives once, few, many or a size class.

-	TRBV6-6	TRBJ1-1	-	TGTGCCAGCAGTCCGGACACCTTGGCTGAAGCTTTCTTT	CASSPDTLAEAFF
-	TRBV7-2	TRBJ1-1	-	TGTGCCAGCAGCTTCCAGTTGAACACTGAAGCTTTCTTT	CASSFQLNTEAFF
-	TRBV28	TRBJ1-2	-	TGTGCCAGCAGTTTTTGGCAGGGGAATGGCTACACCTTC	CASSFWQGNGYTF
-	TRBV19	TRBJ1-3	-	TGTGCCAGTACCCAGACAGCCTCTGGAAACACCATATATTTT	CASTQTASGNTIYF
TRBD1	TRBV7-2	TRBJ1-3	-	TGTGCCAGCAGCCGCAAAAATGACAGGGAAGGTGGAAACACCATATATTTT	CASSRKNDREGGNTIYF
TRBD1	TRBV5-4	TRBJ2-3	-	TGTGCCAGCAGCACCCGACAGGGGGCGAGCACAGATACGCAGTATTTT	CASSTRQGASTDTQYF
-	TRBV6-5	TRBJ2-7	-	TGTGCCAGTTCAGTGCAGGGGCTCTACGAGCAGTACTTC	CASSVQGLYEQYF
-	TRBV6-6	TRBJ1-1	few	TGTGCCAGCAGTTTGGGGACAAGCTACACTGAAGCTTTCTTT	CASSLGTSYTEAFF
-	TRBV7-9	TRBJ2-2	-	TGTGCCAGCAGCTTCAGGGGCAACACCGGGGAGCTGTTTTTT	CASSFRGNTGELFF
-	TRBV28	TRBJ1-5	once	TGTGCCAGCAGTTTCGCGGCAGGGAATCGGCAGCCCCAGCATTTT	CASSFAAGNRQPQHF
TRBD2	TRBV15	TRBJ2-3	-	TGTGCCACCAGCAGAGGAGGCACTAGCGGAGATACGCAGTATTTT	CATSRGGTSGDTQYF
-	TRBV7-9	TRBJ2-1	once	TGTGCCAGCAGCTTTTCCCTAGCCCAAGCCAATGAGCAGTTCTTC	CASSFSLAQANEQFF
-	TRBV7-9	TRBJ2-5	-	TGTGCCAGCAGCCCGGGACAAGTCCAAGAGACCCAGTACTTC	CASSPGQVQETQYF
-	TRBV28	TRBJ2-3	few	TGTGCCACCACATTAATGGGACAAAACACAGATACGCAGTATTTT	CATTLMGQNTDTQYF
-	TRBV5-5	TRBJ2-5	-	TGTGCCAGCAGCTCCCTCCCCAGCGGGCAAGAGACCCAGTACTTC	CASSSLPSGQETQYF
TRBD2	TRBV28	TRBJ2-1	-	TGTGCCAGCAGTTTCGCAGCAACCGGGACTAGCGGTGGTACTGAGCAGTTCTTC	CASSFAATGTSGGTEQFF
TRBD2	TRBV10-3	TRBJ2-2	few	TGTGCCATCAACGCAGCGGGAGATCCCGGGGAGCTGTTTTTT	CAINAAGDPGELFF
-	TRBV4-1	TRBJ2-1	-	TGCGCCAGCAGCCAAGGGTTACCGGGGACAACCAAAGATGAGCAGTTCTTC	CASSQGLPGTTKDEQFF
TRBD1	TRBV6-5	TRBJ1-1	-	TGTGCCAGCAGTTCGACAGGGGGCAGGAGGGAAGCTTTCTTT	CASSSTGGRREAFF
-	TRBV5-4	TRBJ1-2	-	TGTGCCAGCAGACCTGACAGCTTCTCCTATGGCTACACCTTC	CASRPDSFSYGYTF
TRBD2	TRBV9	TRBJ2-1	-	TGTGCCAGCAGCGCAGGACTAGCGTCCAATGAGCAGTTCTTC	CASSAGLASNEQFF
-	TRBV6-5	TRBJ1-4	-	TGTGCCAGCAGTTACGACGGACAGAGAAATGAAAAACTGTTTTTT	CASSYDGQRNEKLFF
-	TRBV6-5	TRBJ1-2	-	TGTGCCAGCAGCCCCTCAGAGGGGGTCGGCTATGGCTACACCTTC	CASSPSEGVGYGYTF
TRBD2	TRBV7-2	TRBJ2-1	-	TGTGCCAGCAGCTTAACCGGGACTAGCGCAGGGGCGGAGCAGTTCTTC	CASSLTGTSAGAEQFF
-	TRBV9	TRBJ1-1	-	TGTGCCAGCAGCGCGCCAGACCCGCGGGACACTGAAGCTTTCTTT	CASSAPDPRDTEAFF
TRBD1	TRBV4-3	TRBJ1-6	-	TGCGCCAGCAGCCGACAGGGGGAAACACCCCTCCACTTT	CASSRQGETPLHF
-	TRBV2	TRBJ1-1	-	TGTGCCAGCAGTCGACGAGGCACTGAAGCTTTCTTT	CASSRRGTEAFF
-	TRBV28	TRBJ1-1	-	TGTGCCAGTACCGTAGGGGGTGTGAACACTGAAGCTTTCTTT	CASTVGGVNTEAFF
TRBD2	TRBV18	TRBJ2-1	-	TGTGCCAGCTCACCAAGGACTAGCGGGTCCTACAATGAGCAGTTCTTC	CASSPRTSGSYNEQFF
-	TRBV14	TRBJ1-3	-	TGTGCCAGCAGCCAAGCCAGGGGCAAAGGAAACACCATATATTTT	CASSQARGKGNTIYF
TRBD1	TRBV4-2	TRBJ1-2	-	TGTGCCAGCAGCTCCGATCCGGGACAGGGGGTTTTGGACTATGGCTACACCTTC	CASSSDPGQGVLDYGYTF
-	TRBV2	TRBJ1-1	-	TGTGCCAGCAGCCACGGGGAGGGCGGGGTGAACACTGAAGCTTTCTTT	CASSHGEGGVNTEAFF
-	TRBV30	TRBJ2-3	-	TGTGCCTGGAGTTTTAGTAGCGGCACAGATACGCAGTATTTT	CAWSFSSGTDTQYF
-	TRBV18	TRBJ2-7	once	TGTGCCAGCTCTACGACTGACTTGACCTACGAGCAGTACTTC	CASSTTDLTYEQYF
-	TRBV2	TRBJ1-2	-	TGTGCCAGCAGCTACCTATCCCCGTCCCCTTATGGCTACACCTTC	CASSYLSPSPYGYTF
TRBD1	TRBV29-1	TRBJ2-1	-	TGCAGCGTTGAAAACAGGGGCCCAATCTACAATGAGCAGTTCTTC	CSVENRGPIYNEQFF
-	TRBV29-1	TRBJ1-1	-	TGCAGTTCTCATCCCCAGGGAAGCACTGAAGCTTTCTTT	CSSHPQGSTEAFF
-	TRBV23-1	TRBJ2-4	-	TGCGCCAGCAGTCAATCGTTAAGGAACCAGGGAGGCAAAAACATTCAGTACTTC	CASSQSLRNQGGKNIQYF
-	TRBV7-2	TRBJ1-5	-	TGTGCCAGCAGCTTAGGCAGGGTGGGCAATCAGCCCCAGCATTTT	CASSLGRVGNQPQHF
-	TRBV6-5	TRBJ2-7	-	TGTGCCAGCAGTTACCTATCAGGTAGCGGCTACGAGCAGTACTTC	CASSYLSGSGYEQYF
-	TRBV7-9	TRBJ1-2	-	TGTGCCAGCAGCTCCTGGGGGGAGACGGGAGGCTACACCTTC	CASSSWGETGGYTF
-	TRBV5-1	TRBJ1-1	-	TGCGCCAGCAGCGCCCGTGGGCCCAACACTGAAGCTTTCTTT	CASSARGPNTEAFF
-	TRBV28	TRBJ1-4	-	TGTGCCAGCAGTTTATTTGGGGGACTCAGTGAAAAACTGTTTTTT	CASSLFGGLSEKLFF
TRBD2	TRBV19	TRBJ2-1	-	TGTGCCAGTACCGAGGGACTAGCGGGAGTCCATGAGCAGTTCTTC	CASTEGLAGVHEQFF
-	TRBV2	TRBJ1-4	-	TGTGCCAGCAGTGTGCTCCAGGGCGGTGAAAAACTGTTTTTT	CASSVLQGGEKLFF
TRBD2	TRBV10-1	TRBJ2-1	-	TGCGCCAGCAGTGACCGTGGACTAGCGGGAGGGCCTCACGTAGGTGAGCAGTTCTTC	CASSDRGLAGGPHVGEQFF
TRBD1	TRBV28	TRBJ2-7	-	TGTGCCAGCAGGGACAGGGGGCCGGTAACCTACGAGCAGTACTTC	CASRDRGPVTYEQYF
-	TRBV4-2	TRBJ1-2	few	TGTGCCAGCAGCCGCCCCGGTGGGGCAGAAATTAACTATGGCTACACCTTC	CASSRPGGAEINYGYTF
TRBD1	TRBV28	TRBJ1-5	-	TGTGCCAGCAGTTTAGTGGGACAGGGGAATCAGCCCCAGCATTTT	CASSLVGQGNQPQHF
TRBD2	TRBV5-1	TRBJ2-1	-	TGCGCCAGCAGGGCGGGAGGGCTAGGGGAGCAGTTCTTC	CASRAGGLGEQFF
TRBD1	TRBV25-1	TRBJ1-1	-	TGTGCCAGCAGAGGGACAGGGTACACTGAAGCTTTCTTT	CASRGTGYTEAFF
-	TRBV20-1	TRBJ2-1	-	TGCAGTGCTGATGGACTGGATGAGCAGTTCTTC	CSADGLDEQFF
-	TRBV9	TRBJ2-6	-	TGTGCCAGCAGCGTGGAGTCTGGGGCCAACGTCCTGACTTTC	CASSVESGANVLTF
TRBD1	TRBV6-1	TRBJ1-1	once	TGTGCCAGCAGTGAAGTGGGGACAGTTACCCTGAGCACTGAAGCTTTCTTT	CASSEVGTVTLSTEAFF
TRBD2	TRBV7-9	TRBJ2-2	-	TGTGCCAGCAGCCCAGGGAGGGCCGGGGAGCTGTTTTTT	CASSPGRAGELFF
TRBD2	TRBV19	TRBJ2-1	-	TGTGCCAGTAGTAGAAATCTAGCCGGGACTAGCGGCAATGAGCAGTTCTTC	CASSRNLAGTSGNEQFF
-	TRBV13	TRBJ2-3	-	TGTGCCAGCAGCTTGGGCCAGGGCGCAGATACGCAGTATTTT	CASSLGQGADTQYF